This record concerns one T cell receptor (beta chain) sequence. V was trimmed by 5 bases and J by 4 bases, leaving 14 bases between them. The CDR3 is 14 amino acids. Germline CDR1 is MDHEN and CDR2 is SYDVKM. This specimen comes from a study of blood T cells in healthy people across ages. A second PCR of 7 to 11 cycles used a sample-barcoded 5' primer and a J-beta primer mix. MiXCR, run by TCRdb on the 5' RACE reads, gives a single entry per CDR3 protein. Of 1,300,000 or so distinct CDR3 sequences listed, almost 60% were seen once; the top ten hold 5.5% to 8%. This TCR came from a man younger than 35 in good health. The genes are TRBV28 and TRBJ1-2; tentative D call: TRBD1 (6 bases). The sequenced material came from blood. This CDR3 is CASSQRGLVYGYTF. The CDR3, as DNA: TGTGCCAGCAGTCAAAGGGGGTTGGTCTATGGCTACACCTTC.